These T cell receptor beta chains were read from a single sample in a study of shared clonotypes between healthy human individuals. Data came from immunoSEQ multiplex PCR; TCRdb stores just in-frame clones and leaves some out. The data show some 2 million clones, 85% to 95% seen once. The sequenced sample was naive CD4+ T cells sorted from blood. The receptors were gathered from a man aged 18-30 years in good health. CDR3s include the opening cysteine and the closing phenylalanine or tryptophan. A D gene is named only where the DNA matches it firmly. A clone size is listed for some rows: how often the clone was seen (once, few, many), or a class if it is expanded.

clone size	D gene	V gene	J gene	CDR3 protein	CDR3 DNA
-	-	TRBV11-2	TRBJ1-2	CASSLAEGTGYTF	TGTGCCAGCAGCTTAGCCGAGGGGACGGGCTACACCTTC
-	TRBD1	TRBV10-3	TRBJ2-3	CAINGQDSTDTQYF	TGTGCCATCAACGGACAGGATAGCACAGATACGCAGTATTTT
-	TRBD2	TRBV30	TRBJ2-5	CVGLGASAETQYF	TGTGTCGGACTAGGGGCATCTGCGGAGACCCAGTACTTC
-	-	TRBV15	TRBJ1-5	CATSRDGRANQPQHF	TGTGCCACCAGCAGAGATGGCAGGGCCAATCAGCCCCAGCATTTT
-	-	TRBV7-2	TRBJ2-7	CASSLWRGEQYF	TGTGCCAGCAGCTTATGGAGAGGGGAGCAGTACTTC
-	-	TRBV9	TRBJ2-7	CASSADAGTTGEQYF	TGTGCCAGCAGCGCAGACGCCGGGACCACGGGCGAGCAGTACTTC
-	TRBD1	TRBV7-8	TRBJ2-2	CASRPRSGQANTGELFF	TGTGCCAGCAGGCCAAGGTCTGGACAGGCGAACACCGGGGAGCTGTTTTTT
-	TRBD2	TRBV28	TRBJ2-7	CASSLRGGTYEQYF	TGTGCCAGCAGTTTGCGGGGGGGTACGTACGAGCAGTACTTC
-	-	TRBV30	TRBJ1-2	CACMRRSTNYGYTF	TGTGCCTGTATGCGGCGATCTACTAACTATGGCTACACCTTC
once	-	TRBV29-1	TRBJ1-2	CSALRQDGGSGYTF	TGCAGCGCCCTAAGACAGGATGGAGGATCTGGCTACACCTTC
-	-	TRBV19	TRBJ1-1	CASTSIIRGFMNTEAFF	TGTGCCAGCACTAGTATCATTCGAGGGTTCATGAACACTGAAGCTTTCTTT
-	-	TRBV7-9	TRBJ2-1	CASSNGNPGEQFF	TGTGCCAGCAGCAACGGGAACCCCGGTGAGCAGTTCTTC
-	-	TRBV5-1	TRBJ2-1	CASSSGDTYNEQFF	TGCGCCAGCAGCTCAGGGGACACCTACAATGAGCAGTTCTTC
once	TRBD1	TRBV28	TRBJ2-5	CASSHRGVQETQYF	TGTGCCAGCAGCCACAGGGGGGTTCAAGAGACCCAGTACTTC
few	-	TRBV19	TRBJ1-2	CASSIEVAGPYGYTF	TGTGCCAGTAGTATAGAAGTCGCAGGCCCCTATGGCTACACCTTC
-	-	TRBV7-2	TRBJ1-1	CASSLGQTNTEAFF	TGTGCCAGCAGCTTAGGGCAGACGAACACTGAAGCTTTCTTT
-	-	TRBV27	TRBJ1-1	CASSPLAGDLEAFF	TGTGCCAGCAGTCCGCTCGCCGGGGACCTTGAAGCTTTCTTT
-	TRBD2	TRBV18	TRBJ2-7	CASSPPGLAGGPHEQYF	TGTGCCAGCTCACCTCCGGGACTAGCGGGAGGGCCGCACGAGCAGTACTTC
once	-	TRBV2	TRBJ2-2	CASKNWLGELFF	TGTGCCAGCAAAAATTGGTTGGGGGAGCTGTTTTTT
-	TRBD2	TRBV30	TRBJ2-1	CAWSVQLAGNNEQFF	TGTGCCTGGAGTGTACAACTAGCGGGAAACAATGAGCAGTTCTTC
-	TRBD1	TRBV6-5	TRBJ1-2	CASRWPGQGFYGYTF	TGTGCCAGCAGATGGCCGGGACAGGGGTTCTATGGCTACACCTTC
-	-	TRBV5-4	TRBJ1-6	CASSLDSGSPLHF	TGTGCCAGCAGCTTGGACAGCGGGTCACCCCTCCACTTT
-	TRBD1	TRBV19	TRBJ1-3	CASGTGPGNTIYF	TGTGCCAGTGGGACAGGGCCTGGAAACACCATATATTTT
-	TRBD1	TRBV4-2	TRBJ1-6	CASSQIPGTANSPLHF	TGTGCCAGCAGCCAAATTCCCGGGACAGCGAATTCACCCCTCCACTTT
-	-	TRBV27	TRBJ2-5	CASSLFGSLETQYF	TGTGCCAGCAGTTTATTCGGGTCCTTAGAGACCCAGTACTTC